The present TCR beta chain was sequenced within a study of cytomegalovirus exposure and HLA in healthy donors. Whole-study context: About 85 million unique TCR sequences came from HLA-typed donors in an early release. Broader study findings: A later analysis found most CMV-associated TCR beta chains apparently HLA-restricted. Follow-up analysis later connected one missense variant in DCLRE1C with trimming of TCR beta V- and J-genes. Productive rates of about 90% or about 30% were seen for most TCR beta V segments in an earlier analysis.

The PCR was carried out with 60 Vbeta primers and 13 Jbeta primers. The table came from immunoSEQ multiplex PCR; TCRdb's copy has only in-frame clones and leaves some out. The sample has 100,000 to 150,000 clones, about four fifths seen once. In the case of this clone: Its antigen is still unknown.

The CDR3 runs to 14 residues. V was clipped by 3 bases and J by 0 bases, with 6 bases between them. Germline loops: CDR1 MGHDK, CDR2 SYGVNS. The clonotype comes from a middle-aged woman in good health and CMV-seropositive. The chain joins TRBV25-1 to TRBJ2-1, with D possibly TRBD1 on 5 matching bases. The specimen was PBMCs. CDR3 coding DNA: TGTGCCAGCAGTGACCAGGGCTCCTACAATGAGCAGTTCTTC. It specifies CASSDQGSYNEQFF.